This T cell receptor (beta chain) was obtained from a study of T cells in Graves' hyperthyroidism and ophthalmopathy. TCR beta CDR3 regions were amplified from RNA transcripts. First-round RT-PCR with HTBI primers amplified the TCR CDR3 region. TCRdb ran MiXCR on the multiplex PCR reads and lists one entry per CDR3 protein. The sample yields hundreds of thousands of distinct CDR3 sequences, 17% seen once. Concerning this clonotype itself: No antigen is known for it. This may stem from a read error, because a much larger clone lies one nucleotide away.

Trimming at V came to 4 bases and at J to 2 bases, leaving 17 bases not matched to a gene. Germline lookup yields CDR1 MNHNS and CDR2 SASEGT. The CDR3 sequence is 19 residues long. Study-level results: In validation, the model predicted ophthalmopathy. These predictions came a median 6.5 months before onset.

The receptor was isolated from a woman aged 55-75 years with Graves' ophthalmopathy. This chain joins TRBV6-1 and TRBJ2-7, with TRBD2 matching 10 bases. The sequenced sample was blood. This chain's CDR3 is CASSGVEEYEREGPYEQYF. CDR3 nucleotide sequence: TGTGCCAGCAGTGGAGTCGAAGAATATGAGCGGGAGGGTCCCTACGAGCAGTACTTC.